This T cell receptor beta chain was identified in a study of control samples from healthy donors and cancer patients. Repertoires were generated with immunoSEQ multiplex PCR, while TCRdb's copy carries only in-frame clones and drops some. Among approximately 150,000 clones, 80% to 95% were seen once, and the ten largest hold approximately 2.9%. Trimming cost V 4 bases and J 0 bases; bases outside gene matches: 14. Germline CDR1 reads LGHDT; CDR2 reads YNNKEL (reference sequence). CDR3 length: 19 amino acids. The V gene is TRBV3-1 (or the pseudogene TRBV3-2), the J gene TRBJ2-3; 9 nucleotides agree with TRBD2. The sequenced material came from blood. The receptor's source is a man aged 25-45 years in good health. Here the CDR3 DNA reads TGTGCCAGCAGCCCCGGAAGGGCGAGCGGGGGGACTAGCACAGATACGCAGTATTTT. This translates into CASSPGRASGGTSTDTQYF.